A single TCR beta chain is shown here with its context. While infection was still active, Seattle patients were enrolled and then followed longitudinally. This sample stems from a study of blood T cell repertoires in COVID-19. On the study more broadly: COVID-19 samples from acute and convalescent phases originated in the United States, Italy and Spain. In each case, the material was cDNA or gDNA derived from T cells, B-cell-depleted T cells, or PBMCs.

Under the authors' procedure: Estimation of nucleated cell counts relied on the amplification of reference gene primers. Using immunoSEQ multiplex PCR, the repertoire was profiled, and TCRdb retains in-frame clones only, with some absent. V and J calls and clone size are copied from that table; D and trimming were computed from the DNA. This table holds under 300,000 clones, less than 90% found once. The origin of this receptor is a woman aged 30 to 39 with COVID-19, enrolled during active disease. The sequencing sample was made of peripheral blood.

CDR3 nucleotides: TGTGCCACTGGACTGGGCCCCTACGAGCAGTACTTC. This encodes CATGLGPYEQYF. The rearrangement uses TRBV27 and TRBJ2-7; maybe TRBD2 (5 bases). CDR3 length: 12 amino acids. V was cut by 10 bases and J by 2 bases, with 12 bases left in between. Germline values: CDR1 MNHEY, CDR2 SMNVEV (reference sequence).